This T cell receptor (beta chain) was documented in a study of blood T cell repertoires in COVID-19. As for the study in general: T cells, B-cell-depleted T cells, or PBMCs provided the cDNA or gDNA that served as material.

Participants spanned ages about 18 to 89 years and resided in 24 US areas. Cohort allocation depended upon clinical history that participants reported. Cohort 3 recovered donors had two negative PCRs, clearance, or symptom resolution. This CDR3 has 16 residues. V gave up 1 base and J gave up 3 bases, with 12 bases separating them. Germline lookup yields CDR1 MGHRA and CDR2 YSYEKL. The protocol was immunoSEQ multiplex PCR, while the TCRdb copy is restricted to in-frame clones and leaves out a portion. The repertoire holds some 230,000 clones, approximately 84% seen once, with 15% in the top ten. J is TRBJ2-2 and V is TRBV4-1, with a possible D match to TRBD1 (6 bases). Material: PBMCs or T cells enriched from blood (not recorded which). This TCR was recovered from a man aged 40-49 years who had recovered from COVID-19. DNA for the CDR3: TGCGCCAGCAGCCAAGGGACCAGGGGAGACACCGGGGAGCTGTTTTTT. The encoded protein is CASSQGTRGDTGELFF.